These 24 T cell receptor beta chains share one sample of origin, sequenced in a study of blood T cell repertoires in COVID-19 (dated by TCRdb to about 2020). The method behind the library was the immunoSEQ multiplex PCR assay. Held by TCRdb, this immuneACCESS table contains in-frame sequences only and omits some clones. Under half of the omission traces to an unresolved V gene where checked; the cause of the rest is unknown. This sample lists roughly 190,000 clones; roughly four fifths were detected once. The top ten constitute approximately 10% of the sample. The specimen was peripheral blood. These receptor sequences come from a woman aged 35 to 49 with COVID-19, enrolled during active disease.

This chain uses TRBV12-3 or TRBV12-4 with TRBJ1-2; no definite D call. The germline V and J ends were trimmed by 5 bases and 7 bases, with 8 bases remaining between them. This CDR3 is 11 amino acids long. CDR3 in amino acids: CASSPAVGYTF. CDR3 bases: TGTGCCAGCAGTCCTGCGGTTGGCTACACCTTC.

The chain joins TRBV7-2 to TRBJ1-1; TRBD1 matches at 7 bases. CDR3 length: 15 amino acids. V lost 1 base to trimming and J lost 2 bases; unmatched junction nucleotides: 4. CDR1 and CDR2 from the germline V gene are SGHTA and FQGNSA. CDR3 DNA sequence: TGTGCCAGCAGCTTAGGTGGGACAGCCAACACTGAAGCTTTCTTT. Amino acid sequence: CASSLGGTANTEAFF.

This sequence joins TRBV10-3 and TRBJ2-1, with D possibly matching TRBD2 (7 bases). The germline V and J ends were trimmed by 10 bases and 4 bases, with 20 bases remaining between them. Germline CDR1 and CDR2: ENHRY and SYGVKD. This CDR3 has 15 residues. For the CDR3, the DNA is TGTGCCACCACCCCGGGGGGCGGGGGTTACAATGAGCAGTTCTTC. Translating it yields CATTPGGGGYNEQFF.

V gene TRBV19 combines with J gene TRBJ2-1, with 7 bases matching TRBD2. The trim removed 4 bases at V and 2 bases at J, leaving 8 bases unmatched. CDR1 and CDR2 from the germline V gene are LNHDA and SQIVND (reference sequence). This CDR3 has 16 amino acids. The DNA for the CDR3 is TGTGCCAGTAGTACTTCGGCTAGCGGCACCTACAATGAGCAGTTCTTC. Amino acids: CASSTSASGTYNEQFF.

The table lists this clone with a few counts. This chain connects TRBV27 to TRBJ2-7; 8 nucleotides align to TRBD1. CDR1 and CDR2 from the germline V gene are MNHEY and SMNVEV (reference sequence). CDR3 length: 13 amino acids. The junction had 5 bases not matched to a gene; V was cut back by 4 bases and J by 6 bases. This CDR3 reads CASSWGQAGEQYF. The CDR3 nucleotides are TGTGCCAGCAGTTGGGGACAGGCCGGCGAGCAGTACTTC.

This CDR3 is CASSRLLGPETQYF. The CDR3 DNA is TGTGCCAGCAGCCGCCTACTAGGTCCGGAGACCCAGTACTTC. J is TRBJ2-5 and V is TRBV11-2, with D maybe TRBD2 (5 bases). Trimming took 5 bases from V and 5 from J, leaving 15 bases between them. This CDR3 has 14 residues. Germline values: CDR1 SGHAT, CDR2 FQNNGV.

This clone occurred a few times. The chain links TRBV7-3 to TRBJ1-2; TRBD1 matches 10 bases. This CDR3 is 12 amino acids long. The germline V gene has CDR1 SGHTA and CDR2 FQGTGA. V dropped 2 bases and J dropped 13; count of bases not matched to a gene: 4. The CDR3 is CASSLSGQGLTF. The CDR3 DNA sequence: TGTGCCAGCAGCTTATCGGGACAGGGGCTCACCTTC.

The CDR3 spells CASSPDLAVRSNEQFF. The CDR3 nucleotides are TGTGCCAGCTCACCAGACCTAGCTGTTCGTTCCAATGAGCAGTTCTTC. This chain connects TRBV18 to TRBJ2-1; a weak D match, TRBD2 (5 bases). V was pared by 2 bases and J by 6 bases, with 17 bases between. The CDR3 sequence is 16 residues long. Germline V gene lookup returns CDR1 KGHSH and CDR2 LQKENI.

The CDR3 nucleotides are TGTGCCAGCAGCTTAGGGCCAAATCAGCCCCAGCATTTT. Amino acids: CASSLGPNQPQHF. The chain joins TRBV11-2 to TRBJ1-5; D not resolved. The CDR3 contains 13 residues. The V end was cut by 1 base, the J end by 4 bases, with 5 bases between. Germline lookup yields CDR1 SGHAT and CDR2 FQNNGV.

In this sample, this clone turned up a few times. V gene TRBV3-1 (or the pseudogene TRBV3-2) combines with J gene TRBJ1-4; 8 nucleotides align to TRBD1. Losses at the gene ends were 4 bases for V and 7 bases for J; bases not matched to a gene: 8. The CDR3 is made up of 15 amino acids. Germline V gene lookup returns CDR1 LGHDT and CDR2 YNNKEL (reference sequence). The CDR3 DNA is TGTGCCAGCAGCCTCACCGGGACAGGAGCTGAAAAACTGTTTTTT. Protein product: CASSLTGTGAEKLFF.

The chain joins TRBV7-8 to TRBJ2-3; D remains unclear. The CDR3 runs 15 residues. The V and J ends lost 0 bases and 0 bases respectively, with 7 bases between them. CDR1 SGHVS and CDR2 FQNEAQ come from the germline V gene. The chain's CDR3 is CASSLALASTDTQYF. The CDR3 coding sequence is TGTGCCAGCAGCTTAGCGCTGGCTAGCACAGATACGCAGTATTTT.

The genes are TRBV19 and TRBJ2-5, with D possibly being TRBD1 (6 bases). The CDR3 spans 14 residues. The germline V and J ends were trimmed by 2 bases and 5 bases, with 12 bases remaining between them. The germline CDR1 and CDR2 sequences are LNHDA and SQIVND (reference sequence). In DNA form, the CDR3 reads TGTGCCAGTAGTATAATACAGGGATTGGAGACCCAGTACTTC. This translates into CASSIIQGLETQYF. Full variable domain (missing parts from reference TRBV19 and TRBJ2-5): DGGITQSPKYLFRKEGQNVTLSCEQNLNHDAMYWYRQDPGQGLRLIYYSQIVNDFQKGDIAEGYSVSREKKESFPLTVTSAQKNPTAFYLCASSIIQGLETQYFGPGTRLLVL.

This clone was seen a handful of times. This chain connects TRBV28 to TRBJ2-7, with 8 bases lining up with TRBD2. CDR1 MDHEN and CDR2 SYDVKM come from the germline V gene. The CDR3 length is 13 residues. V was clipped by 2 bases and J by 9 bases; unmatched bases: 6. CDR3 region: CASSLGPGRVQYF. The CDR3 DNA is TGTGCCAGCAGTTTAGGGCCCGGGAGGGTGCAGTACTTC.

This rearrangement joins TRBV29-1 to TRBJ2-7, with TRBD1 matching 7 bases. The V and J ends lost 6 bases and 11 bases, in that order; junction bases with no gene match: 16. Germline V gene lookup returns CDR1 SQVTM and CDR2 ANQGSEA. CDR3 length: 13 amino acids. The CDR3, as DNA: TGCAGCGTGTTATGGGGCGACAGGGATCCCGAGTACTTC. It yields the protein CSVLWGDRDPEYF.

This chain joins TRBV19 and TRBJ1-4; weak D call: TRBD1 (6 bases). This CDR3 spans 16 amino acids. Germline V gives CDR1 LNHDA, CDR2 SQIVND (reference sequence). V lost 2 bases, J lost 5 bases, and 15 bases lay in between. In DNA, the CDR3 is TGTGCCAGTAGTATAACGGTTCTCGGGACAAATGAAAAACTGTTTTTT. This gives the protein CASSITVLGTNEKLFF.

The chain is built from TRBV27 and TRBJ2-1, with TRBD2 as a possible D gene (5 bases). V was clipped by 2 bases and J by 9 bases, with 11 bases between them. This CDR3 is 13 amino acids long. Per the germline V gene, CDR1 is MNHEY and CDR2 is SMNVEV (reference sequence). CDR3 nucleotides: TGTGCCAGCAGTTTAACACTCCGGGGTGAGCAGTTCTTC. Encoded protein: CASSLTLRGEQFF.

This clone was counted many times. CDR3 in DNA: TGTGCCAGCAGTTACCGAAGGGGCGCGAATCAGCCCCAGCATTTT. It codes for CASSYRRGANQPQHF. The genes are TRBV6-5 and TRBJ1-5; possible D gene TRBD1, 5 bases. CDR1 and CDR2 from the germline V gene are MNHEY and SVGAGI. This CDR3 has 15 amino acids. V lost 2 bases and J lost 4, with 12 bases in between.

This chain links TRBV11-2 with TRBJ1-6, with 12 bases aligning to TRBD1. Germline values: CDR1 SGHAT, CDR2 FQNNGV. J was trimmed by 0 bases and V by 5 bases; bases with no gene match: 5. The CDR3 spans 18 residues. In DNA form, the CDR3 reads TGTGCCAGCAGCGAGGGACAGGGGGCAGGCTCCTATAATTCACCCCTCCACTTT. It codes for CASSEGQGAGSYNSPLHF.

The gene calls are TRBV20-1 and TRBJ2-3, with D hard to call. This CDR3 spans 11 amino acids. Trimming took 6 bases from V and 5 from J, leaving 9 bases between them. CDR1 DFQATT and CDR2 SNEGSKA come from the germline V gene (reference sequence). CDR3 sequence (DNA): TGCAGTGCGTCTGTTTTAGATACGCAGTATTTT. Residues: CSASVLDTQYF.

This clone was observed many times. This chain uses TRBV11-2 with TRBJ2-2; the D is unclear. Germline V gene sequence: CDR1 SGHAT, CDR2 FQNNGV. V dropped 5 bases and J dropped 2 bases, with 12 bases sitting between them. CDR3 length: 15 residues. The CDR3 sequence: CASSPQLRNTGELFF. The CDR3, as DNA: TGTGCCAGCAGCCCGCAACTTAGAAACACCGGGGAGCTGTTTTTT.

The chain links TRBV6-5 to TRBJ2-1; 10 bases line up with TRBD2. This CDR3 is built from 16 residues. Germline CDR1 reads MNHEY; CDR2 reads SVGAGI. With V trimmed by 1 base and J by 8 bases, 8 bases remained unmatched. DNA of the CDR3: TGTGCCAGCAGTTACTTAACTAGCGGGGAGATCTATGAGCAGTTCTTC. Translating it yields CASSYLTSGEIYEQFF.

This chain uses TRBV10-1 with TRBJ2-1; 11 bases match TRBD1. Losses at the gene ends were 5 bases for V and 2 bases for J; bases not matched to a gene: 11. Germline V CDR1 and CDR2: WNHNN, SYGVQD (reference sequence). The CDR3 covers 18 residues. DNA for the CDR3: TGCGCCAGCAGTCCGGGACAGGGGGTACCGGGGGCCTACAATGAGCAGTTCTTC. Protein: CASSPGQGVPGAYNEQFF.

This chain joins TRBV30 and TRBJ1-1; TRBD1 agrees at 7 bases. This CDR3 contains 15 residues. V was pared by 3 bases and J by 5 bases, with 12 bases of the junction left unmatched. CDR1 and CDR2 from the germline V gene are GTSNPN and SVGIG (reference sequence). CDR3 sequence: CAWRPHRGPGTEAFF. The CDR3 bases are TGTGCCTGGAGGCCCCACAGGGGTCCCGGGACTGAAGCTTTCTTT.

The DNA for the CDR3 is TGTGCCAGCAGCCTGACTGGCCCCCCAGATACGCAGTATTTT. As protein: CASSLTGPPDTQYF. The rearrangement joins TRBV9 to TRBJ2-3; D is undetermined. With 4 bases removed from V and 4 bases from J, the gap between germline ends came to 13 bases. From germline, CDR1 is SGDLS and CDR2 YYNGEE. The CDR3 spans 14 residues.